This TCR beta chain originates from a study of spatial heterogeneity in lung cancer. For the study at large: Samples were obtained from more than 70 donors, all untreated early-stage non-small cell lung cancer patients.

The CDR3 has 14 amino acids. Looked up from germline, CDR1 is MNHEY and CDR2 is SVGEGT. V lost 2 bases and J lost 4, with 11 bases in between. From the 5' RACE reads, TCRdb called clonotypes with MiXCR, one entry per CDR3 protein. In the table there are roughly 99,000 distinct CDR3 sequences, roughly a fifth of which are singletons. Stated time point: blood at routine non-recurrence follow-up after resection. This receptor was obtained from a male donor with early-stage non-small cell lung cancer. J is TRBJ2-5 and V is TRBV6-2 or TRBV6-3, with D maybe TRBD2 (6 bases). The sequenced sample was PBMCs, obtained at follow-up. The DNA for the CDR3 is TGTGCCAGCAGTTACGTGGAGGGGACAGAGACCCAGTACTTC. Amino acid sequence: CASSYVEGTETQYF.